This T cell receptor (beta chain) was recorded in a study of molecular identifiers for immune sequencing clone quantification. Germline assignment: CDR1 MNHEY and CDR2 SMNVEV (reference sequence). Trimming removed 8 bases from V and 7 bases from J, with 13 bases in between. The CDR3 spans 12 residues. Turning to this clonotype: Its antigen is undetermined.

Listed TCR primers, together with previously described methods, were used for the bulk TCR libraries. TCRdb used MiXCR to reprocess the PCR reads, holding one entry per CDR3 protein. In the table there are some 680,000 distinct CDR3 sequences, 25% of which are singletons. Points from the study as a whole: Under 1% of molecules in naive cells, but over 99% of effector molecules, belonged to clones above 20 RNA copies.

As CD8+CD4-CCR7+CD45RA+ cells, naive CD8 T cells were sorted. Source material: naive CD8+ T cells from blood, with Jurkat cell RNA spiked in. The subset was: FACS-sorted CD8+CD4-CCR7+CD45RA+ naive T cells. The sequence came from a human donor in good health. Some libraries in this study had Jurkat cell RNA spiked in. The chain couples TRBV27 to TRBJ2-3, with unresolved D. The CDR3 spells CASGNLGYTQYF. The DNA of the CDR3 is TGTGCCAGCGGAAACCTTGGGTATACGCAGTATTTT.